This T cell receptor beta chain derives from a study of CD8 T cells in Susac syndrome. Patients with stable or active relapsing-remitting disease, all of them treatment-naive, made up the multiple sclerosis controls. TEMRA cells were enriched by FACS, while CD8+ and CD4+ T cells were obtained through a negative isolation that was performed magnetically. General study results and limits: The study conceded that relatively few individuals underwent its TCR sequencing and HLA analysis.

With random hexamers, about 0.45 to 1 ug RNA was reverse transcribed. The method of amplification for TCR beta CDR3 was immunoSEQ multiplex PCR, covering 54 Vbeta and 13 Jbeta. TCRdb re-analysed the immunoSEQ multiplex PCR reads in MiXCR, keeping a single row per CDR3 protein. The table lists about 50,000 distinct CDR3 sequences, 90% to 95% of them singletons. As concerns this clonotype: Its target is unknown.

CDR1 and CDR2 (germline): SGHRS, YFSETQ. Trimming left V 6 bases short and J 3 bases short, with 19 bases between. The CDR3 loop spans 15 amino acids. Sequenced material: CD8+ T cells from PBMCs. This chain joins TRBV5-1 and TRBJ2-7; D could derive from TRBD1 or TRBD2 (6 bases each). This TCR came from a human donor with multiple sclerosis. In DNA form, the CDR3 reads TGCGCCAGCACCTGGGGGCGGGGCTACGTCTACGAGCAGTACTTC. The encoded protein is CASTWGRGYVYEQYF.